This TCR beta chain is drawn from a study of vaccination and CD4 T cells after COVID-19. Study-level points and caveats: Reactive clonotype counts went from median approximately 20 after infection to around 38 after vaccination, nonsignificantly.

An Oncomine TCR Beta short-read assay was used to sequence the DNA from cultured CD4+ T cells. Each CDR3 protein gets one entry after TCRdb re-called the PCR reads with MiXCR. The sample includes some 16,000 distinct CDR3 sequences, around a third of them seen just once. J was trimmed by 0 bases and V by 3 bases; bases with no gene match: 12. The CDR3 is made up of 18 amino acids. Germline CDR1 and CDR2: SGHDN and FVKESK. This sample's treatment: roughly 10-day PBMC culture with coronavirus spike peptide pools or control peptides (ViraFEST assay). On this clonotype itself: What it binds is not known.

Sequenced here: CD4+ T cells from blood, cultured in vitro, sampled before SARS-CoV-2 vaccination. The rearrangement uses TRBV14 and TRBJ2-3; 7 bases map to TRBD2. The receptor comes from a human donor who received a COVID-19 vaccine. In DNA, the CDR3 is TGTGCCAGCAGCCAGCCCCGGACTAGTCTGACTAGCACAGATACGCAGTATTTT. It yields the protein CASSQPRTSLTSTDTQYF.